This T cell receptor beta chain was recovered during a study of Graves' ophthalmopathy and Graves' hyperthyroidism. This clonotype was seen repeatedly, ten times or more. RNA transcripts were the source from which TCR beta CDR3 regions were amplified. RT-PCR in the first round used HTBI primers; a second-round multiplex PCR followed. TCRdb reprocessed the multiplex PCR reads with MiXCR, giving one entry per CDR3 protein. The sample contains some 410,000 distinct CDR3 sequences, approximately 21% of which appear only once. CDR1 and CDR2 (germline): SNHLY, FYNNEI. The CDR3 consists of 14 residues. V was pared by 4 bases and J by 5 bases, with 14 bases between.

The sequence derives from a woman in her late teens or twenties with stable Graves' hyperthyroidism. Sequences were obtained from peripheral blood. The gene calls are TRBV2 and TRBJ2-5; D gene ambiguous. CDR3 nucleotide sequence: TGTGCCAGCAGTGGGGTGGCTAGGGTGGAGACCCAGTACTTC. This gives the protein CASSGVARVETQYF.